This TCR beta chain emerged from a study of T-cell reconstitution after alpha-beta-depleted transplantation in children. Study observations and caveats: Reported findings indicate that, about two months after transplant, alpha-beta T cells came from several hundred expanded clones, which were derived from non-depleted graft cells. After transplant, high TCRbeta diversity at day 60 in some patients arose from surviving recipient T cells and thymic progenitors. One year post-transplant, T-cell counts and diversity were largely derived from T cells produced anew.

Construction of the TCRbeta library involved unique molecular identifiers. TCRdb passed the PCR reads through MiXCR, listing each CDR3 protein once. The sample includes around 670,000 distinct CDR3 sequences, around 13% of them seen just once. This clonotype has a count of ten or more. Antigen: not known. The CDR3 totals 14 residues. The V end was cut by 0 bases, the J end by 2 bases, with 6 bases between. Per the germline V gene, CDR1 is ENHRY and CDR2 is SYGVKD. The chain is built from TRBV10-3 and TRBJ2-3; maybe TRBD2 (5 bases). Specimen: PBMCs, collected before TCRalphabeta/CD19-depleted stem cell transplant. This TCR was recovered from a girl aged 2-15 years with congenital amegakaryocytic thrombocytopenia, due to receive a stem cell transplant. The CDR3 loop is CAISESLATDTQYF. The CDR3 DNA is TGTGCCATCAGTGAGTCTCTAGCCACAGATACGCAGTATTTT.